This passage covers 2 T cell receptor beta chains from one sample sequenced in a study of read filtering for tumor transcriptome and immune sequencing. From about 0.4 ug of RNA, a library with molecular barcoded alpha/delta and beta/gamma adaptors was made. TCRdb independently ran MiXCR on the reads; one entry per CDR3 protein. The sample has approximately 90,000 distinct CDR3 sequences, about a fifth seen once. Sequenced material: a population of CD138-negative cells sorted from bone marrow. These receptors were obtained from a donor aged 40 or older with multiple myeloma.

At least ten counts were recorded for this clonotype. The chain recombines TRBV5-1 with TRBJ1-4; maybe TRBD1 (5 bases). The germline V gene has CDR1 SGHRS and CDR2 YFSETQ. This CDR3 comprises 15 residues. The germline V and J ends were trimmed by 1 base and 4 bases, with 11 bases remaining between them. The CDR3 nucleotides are TGCGCCAGCAGCTTGCAGGGTGCTGATAATGAAAAACTGTTTTTT. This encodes CASSLQGADNEKLFF.

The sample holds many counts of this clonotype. CDR3 DNA: TGTGCCAGCAGCGATTTAAAATCCAATGAGCAGTTCTTC. This codes for CASSDLKSNEQFF. This chain connects TRBV11-2 to TRBJ2-1; D unresolved. Looked up from germline, CDR1 is SGHAT and CDR2 is FQNNGV. Trimming stripped 5 bases from V and 6 bases from J, with 11 bases between. CDR3 length equals 13 residues.